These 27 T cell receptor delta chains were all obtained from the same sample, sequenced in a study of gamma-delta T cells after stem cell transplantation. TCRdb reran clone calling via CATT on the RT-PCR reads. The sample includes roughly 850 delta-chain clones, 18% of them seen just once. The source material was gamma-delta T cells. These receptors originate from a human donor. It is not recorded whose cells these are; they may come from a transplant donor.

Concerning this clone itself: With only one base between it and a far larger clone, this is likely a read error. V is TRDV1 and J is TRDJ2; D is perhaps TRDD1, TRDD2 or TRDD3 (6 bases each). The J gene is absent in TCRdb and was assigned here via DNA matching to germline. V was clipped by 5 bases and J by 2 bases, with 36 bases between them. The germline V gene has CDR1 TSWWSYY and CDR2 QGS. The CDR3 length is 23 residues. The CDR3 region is CALGKGILLKYGGRLDLTAQLFF. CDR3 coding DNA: TGTGCTCTTGGGAAGGGGATCCTACTGAAATACGGGGGGAGACTGGACTTGACAGCACAACTCTTCTTT.

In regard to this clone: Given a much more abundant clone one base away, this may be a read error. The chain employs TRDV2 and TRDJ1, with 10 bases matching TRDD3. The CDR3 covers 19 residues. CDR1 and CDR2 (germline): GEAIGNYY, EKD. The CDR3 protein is CACGTVMAQLGDRIGKLIF. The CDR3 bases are TGTGCCTGTGGCACCGTTATGGCTCAGCTGGGGGATAGAATCGGTAAACTCATCTTT.

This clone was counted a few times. The CDR3 DNA sequence: TGTGCCTGTGACACAGCCACTGGGGGATTGGACTGGGACACCCGACAGATGTTTTTC. Its protein product is CACDTATGGLDWDTRQMFF. The chain carries TRDV2 and TRDJ3, with 10 bases aligning to TRDD3. V lost 1 base and J lost 3; bases outside the gene matches: 8. Germline V gene data show CDR1 as GEAIGNYY and CDR2 as EKD. The CDR3 is made up of 19 amino acids.

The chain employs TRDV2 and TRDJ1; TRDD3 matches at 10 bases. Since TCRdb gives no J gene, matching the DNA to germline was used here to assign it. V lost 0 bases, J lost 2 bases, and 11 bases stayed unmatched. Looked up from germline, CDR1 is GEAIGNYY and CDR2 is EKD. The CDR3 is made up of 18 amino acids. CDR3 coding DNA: TGTGCCTGTGACACCGGGGGAACTGGGGGATCCGGAACCGATAAACTCATCTTT. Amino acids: CACDTGGTGGSGTDKLIF.

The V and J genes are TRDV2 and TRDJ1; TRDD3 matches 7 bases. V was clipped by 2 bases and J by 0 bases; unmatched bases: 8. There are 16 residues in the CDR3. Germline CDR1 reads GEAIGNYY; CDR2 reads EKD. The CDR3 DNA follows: TGTGCCTGTGACATCATGGGGGAACCGTACACCGATAAACTCATCTTT. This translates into CACDIMGEPYTDKLIF.

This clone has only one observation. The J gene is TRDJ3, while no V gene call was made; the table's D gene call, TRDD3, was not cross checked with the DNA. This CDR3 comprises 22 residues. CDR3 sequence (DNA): TGTGCCTGTGACACGACCAGTACTGGGGTGATACTCTCTTCCTGGGACACCCGACAGATGTTTTTC. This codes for CACDTTSTGVILSSWDTRQMFF.

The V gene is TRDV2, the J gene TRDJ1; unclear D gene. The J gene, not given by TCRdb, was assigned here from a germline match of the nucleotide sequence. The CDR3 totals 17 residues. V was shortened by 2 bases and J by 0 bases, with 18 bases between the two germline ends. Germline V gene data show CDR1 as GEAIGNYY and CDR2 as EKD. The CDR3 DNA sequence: TGTGCCTGTGACAAGCGGGTGGAGGGAGGCTACACCGATAAACTCATCTTT. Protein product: CACDKRVEGGYTDKLIF.

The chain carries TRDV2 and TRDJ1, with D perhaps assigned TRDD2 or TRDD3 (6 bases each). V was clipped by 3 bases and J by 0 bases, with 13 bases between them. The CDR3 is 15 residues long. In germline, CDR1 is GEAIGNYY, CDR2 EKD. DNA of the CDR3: TGTGCCTGTGACGTCCTACTGGGAGACACCGATAAACTCATCTTT. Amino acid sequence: CACDVLLGDTDKLIF.

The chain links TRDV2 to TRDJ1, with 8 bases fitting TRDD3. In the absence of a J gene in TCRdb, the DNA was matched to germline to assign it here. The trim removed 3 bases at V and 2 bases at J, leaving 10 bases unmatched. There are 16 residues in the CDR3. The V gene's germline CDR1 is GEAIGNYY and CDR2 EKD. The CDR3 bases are TGTGCCTGTGACCCACTACTGGGGGGGGATACCGATAAACTCATCTTT. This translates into CACDPLLGGDTDKLIF.

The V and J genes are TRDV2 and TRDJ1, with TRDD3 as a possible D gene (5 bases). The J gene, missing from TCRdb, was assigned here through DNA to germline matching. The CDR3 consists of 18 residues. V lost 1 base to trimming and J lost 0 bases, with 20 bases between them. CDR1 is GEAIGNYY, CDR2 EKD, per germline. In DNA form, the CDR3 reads TGTGCCTGTGACACTAGGAGTAATGTGGGATCGTACACCGATAAACTCATCTTT. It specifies CACDTRSNVGSYTDKLIF.

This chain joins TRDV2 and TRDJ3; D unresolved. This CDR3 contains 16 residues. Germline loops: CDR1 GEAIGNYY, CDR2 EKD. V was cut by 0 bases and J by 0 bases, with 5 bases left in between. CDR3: CACDTMSSWDTRQMFF. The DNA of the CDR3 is TGTGCCTGTGACACCATGAGCTCCTGGGACACCCGACAGATGTTTTTC.

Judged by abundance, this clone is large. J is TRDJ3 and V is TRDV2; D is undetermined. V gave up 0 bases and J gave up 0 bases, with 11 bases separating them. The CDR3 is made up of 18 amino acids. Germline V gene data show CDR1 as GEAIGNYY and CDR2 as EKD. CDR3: CACDTGIPSSWDTRQMFF. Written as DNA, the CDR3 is TGTGCCTGTGACACCGGTATCCCCAGCTCCTGGGACACCCGACAGATGTTTTTC.

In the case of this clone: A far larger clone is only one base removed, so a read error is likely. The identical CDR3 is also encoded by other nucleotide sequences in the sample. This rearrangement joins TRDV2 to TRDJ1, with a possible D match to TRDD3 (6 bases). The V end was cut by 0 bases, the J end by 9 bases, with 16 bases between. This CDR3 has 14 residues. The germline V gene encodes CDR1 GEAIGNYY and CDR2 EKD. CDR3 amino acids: CACDTVSGERELIF. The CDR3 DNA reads TGTGCCTGTGACACCGTGTCGGGGGAGCGGGAACTCATCTTT.

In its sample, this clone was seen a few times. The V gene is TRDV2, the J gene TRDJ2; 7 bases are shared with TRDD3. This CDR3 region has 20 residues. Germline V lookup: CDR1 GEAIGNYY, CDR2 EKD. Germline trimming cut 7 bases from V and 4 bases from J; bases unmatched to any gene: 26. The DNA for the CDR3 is TGTGCCTGCGACTCCCATGGGCTGGGGGGCAAAAACCTTTCGACAGCACAACTCTTCTTT. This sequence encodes CACDSHGLGGKNLSTAQLFF.

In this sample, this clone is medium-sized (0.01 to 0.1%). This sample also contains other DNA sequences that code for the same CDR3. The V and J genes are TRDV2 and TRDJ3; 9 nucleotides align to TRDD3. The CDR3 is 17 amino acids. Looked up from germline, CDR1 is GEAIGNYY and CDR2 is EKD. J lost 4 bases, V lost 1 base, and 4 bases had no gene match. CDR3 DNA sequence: TGTGCCTGTGACACTGCTGGGGGATTGTGGGACACCCGACAGATGTTTTTC. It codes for CACDTAGGLWDTRQMFF.

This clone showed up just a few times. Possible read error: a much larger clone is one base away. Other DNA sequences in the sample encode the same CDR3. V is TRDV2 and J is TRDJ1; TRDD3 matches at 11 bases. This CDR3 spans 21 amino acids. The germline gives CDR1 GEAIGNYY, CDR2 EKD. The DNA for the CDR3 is TGTGCCTGCGACACCGTGTCGCTGGGGGATACTTCTACTCAATCCACCGATAAACTCATCTTT. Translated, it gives CACDTVSLGDTSTQSTDKLIF.

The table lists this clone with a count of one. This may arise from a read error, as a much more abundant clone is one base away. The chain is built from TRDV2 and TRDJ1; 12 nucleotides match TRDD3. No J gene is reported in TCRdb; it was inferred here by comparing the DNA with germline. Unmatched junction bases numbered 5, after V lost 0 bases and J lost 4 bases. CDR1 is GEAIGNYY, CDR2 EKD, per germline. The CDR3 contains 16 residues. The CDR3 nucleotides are TGTGCCTGTGACACCGTTCTGGGGGATACGAGCGATAAACTCATCTTT. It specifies CACDTVLGDTSDKLIF.

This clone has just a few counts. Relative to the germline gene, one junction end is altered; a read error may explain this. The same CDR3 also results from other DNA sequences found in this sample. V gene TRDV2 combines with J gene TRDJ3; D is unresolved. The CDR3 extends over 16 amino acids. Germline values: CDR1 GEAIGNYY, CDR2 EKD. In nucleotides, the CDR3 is TGCGCCTGTGACACCGCTGATGCCGGGGACACCCGACAGATGTTTTTC. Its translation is CACDTADAGDTRQMFF.

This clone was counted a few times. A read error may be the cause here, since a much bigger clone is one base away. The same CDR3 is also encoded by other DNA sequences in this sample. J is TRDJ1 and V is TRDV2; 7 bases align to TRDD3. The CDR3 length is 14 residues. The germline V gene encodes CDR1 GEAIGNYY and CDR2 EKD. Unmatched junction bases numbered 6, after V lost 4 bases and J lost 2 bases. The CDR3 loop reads CACEPLGRTDKLIF. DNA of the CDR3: TGTGCCTGTGAACCACTGGGGCGGACCGATAAACTCATCTTT.

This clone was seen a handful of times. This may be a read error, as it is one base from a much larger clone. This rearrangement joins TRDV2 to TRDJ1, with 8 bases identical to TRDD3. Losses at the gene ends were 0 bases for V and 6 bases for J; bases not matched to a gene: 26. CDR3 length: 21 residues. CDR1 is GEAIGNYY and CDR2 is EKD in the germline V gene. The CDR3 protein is CACDTVSTGKVLGVRTYKLIF. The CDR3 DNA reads TGTGCCTGTGACACCGTGTCTACGGGGAAAGTACTGGGGGTCCGGACCTATAAACTCATCTTT.

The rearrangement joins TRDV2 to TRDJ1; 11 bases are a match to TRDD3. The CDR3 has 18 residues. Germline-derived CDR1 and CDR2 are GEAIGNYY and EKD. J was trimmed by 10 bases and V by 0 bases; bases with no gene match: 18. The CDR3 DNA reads TGTGCCTGTGACACCGCCGACGGTATACTGGGGGATAAAAAGAGACTCATCTTT. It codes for CACDTADGILGDKKRLIF.

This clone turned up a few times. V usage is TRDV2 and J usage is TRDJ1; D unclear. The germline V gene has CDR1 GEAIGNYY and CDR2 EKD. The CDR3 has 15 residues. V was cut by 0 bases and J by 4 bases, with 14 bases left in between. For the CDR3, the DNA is TGTGCCTGTGACACCGTTCACCGGAACGGCGATAAACTCATCTTT. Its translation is CACDTVHRNGDKLIF.

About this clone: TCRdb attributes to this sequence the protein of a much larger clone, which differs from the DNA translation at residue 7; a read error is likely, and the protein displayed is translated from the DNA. In DNA form, the CDR3 reads TGTGCCTGTGACACCGTGTTGGGGGAGAGGGAACTCATCTTT. It specifies CACDTVLGERELIF. The gene calls are TRDV2 and TRDJ1, with TRDD3 matching over 7 bases. Trimming at V came to 0 bases and at J to 9 bases, leaving 9 bases not matched to a gene. The CDR3 extends over 14 amino acids. Germline CDR1 reads GEAIGNYY; CDR2 reads EKD.

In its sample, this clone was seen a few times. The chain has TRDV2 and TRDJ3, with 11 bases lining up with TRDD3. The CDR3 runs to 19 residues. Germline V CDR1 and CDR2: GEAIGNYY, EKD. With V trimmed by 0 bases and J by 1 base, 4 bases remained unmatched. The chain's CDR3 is CACDTGLGDTSWDTRQMFF. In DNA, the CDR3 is TGTGCCTGTGACACCGGTTTGGGGGATACGTCCTGGGACACCCGACAGATGTTTTTC.

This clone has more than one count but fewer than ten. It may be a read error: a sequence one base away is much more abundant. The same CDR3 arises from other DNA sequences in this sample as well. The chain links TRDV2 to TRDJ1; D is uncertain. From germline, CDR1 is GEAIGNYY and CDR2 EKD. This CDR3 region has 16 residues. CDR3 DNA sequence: TGTGCCTGTGACACGATTGGGTCCCGACCGGTCGATAAGCTCATCTTT. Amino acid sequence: CACDTIGSRPVDKLIF.

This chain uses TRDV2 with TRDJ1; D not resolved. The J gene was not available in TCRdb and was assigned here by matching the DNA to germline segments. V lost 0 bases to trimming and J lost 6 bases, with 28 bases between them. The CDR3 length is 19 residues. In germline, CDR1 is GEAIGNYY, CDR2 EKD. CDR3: CACDTGKGLVAPLTYKLIF. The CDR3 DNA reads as TGTGCCTGTGACACCGGGAAGGGGCTGGTGGCCCCCTTGACCTATAAACTCATCTTT.

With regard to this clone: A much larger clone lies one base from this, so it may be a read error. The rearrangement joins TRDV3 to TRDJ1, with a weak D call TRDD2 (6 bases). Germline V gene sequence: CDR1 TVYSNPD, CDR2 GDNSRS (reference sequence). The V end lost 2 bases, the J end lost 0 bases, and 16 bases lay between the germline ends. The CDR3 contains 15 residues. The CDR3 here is CAFPLLPLYTDKLIF. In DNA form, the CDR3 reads TGTGCCTTTCCACTCCTTCCGCTGTACACCGATAAACTCATCTTT.